Given below is one TCR beta chain in context. The antigen remains undetermined. This entry is derived from a study of neoadjuvant nivolumab and ipilimumab in lung cancer. Regarding the study as a whole: Resected tumors had greater TCR richness and clonality than uninvolved lung. Only a small number of samples underwent TCR sequencing. Only two of four nivolumab-treated tumors gained richness and clonality by surgery.

Trimming took 5 bases from V and 7 from J, leaving 11 bases between them. The CDR3 is 12 amino acids. CDR1 and CDR2 (germline): MNHEY, SVGAGI. Using immunoSEQ multiplex PCR, the repertoire was profiled, and TCRdb retains in-frame clones only, with some absent. Counted here are under 9,000 clones, roughly 84% occurring once; the ten biggest clones make up 6.5% to 9.5%. This receptor was taken from an adult with non-small cell lung cancer. V is TRBV6-5 and J is TRBJ1-2, with D possibly matching TRBD1 (6 bases). Sequences were derived from tumor tissue, sampled after neoadjuvant nivolumab, alone or with ipilimumab, at or shortly before surgery. The CDR3 sequence: CASSAGGAGYTF. The CDR3 bases are TGTGCCAGCAGTGCGGGGGGGGCTGGCTACACCTTC.